The 13 T cell receptor beta chains in this list originate from one sample, sequenced in a study of patients and donors after allogeneic stem cell transplantation. MiXCR, run by TCRdb on the RT-PCR reads, gives a single entry per CDR3 protein. Altogether roughly 9,900 distinct CDR3 sequences are present, about 20% being singletons, with the ten largest covering 53%. Sequenced sample: blood, either unsorted or a sorted T cell fraction (not recorded which). The receptors were sampled from a human donor who was either an allogeneic HSCT recipient or a stem cell or donor lymphocyte infusion donor (not recorded which). It is not recorded whose cells these are; they may come from a transplant donor.

The chain has TRBV6-6 and TRBJ2-3; 9 nucleotides line up with TRBD2. With 5 bases clipped from V and 0 bases from J, the junction kept 3 bases outside the gene matches. This CDR3 has 15 residues. Germline-derived CDR1 and CDR2 are MNHNY and SVGAGI (reference sequence). CDR3 bases: TGTGCCAGCAGTCGGACTAGCGCCAGCACAGATACGCAGTATTTT. Translation: CASSRTSASTDTQYF.

The V call is TRBV7-2, the J call TRBJ2-3; 13 bases align to TRBD2. The CDR3 contains 19 residues. V gave up 2 bases and J gave up 5 bases; unmatched junction bases: 13. CDR1 and CDR2 from the germline V gene are SGHTA and FQGNSA. The CDR3 nucleotides are TGTGCCAGCAGCTTACAATTGGGACTAGCGGGACCAAAAAGAGATACGCAGTATTTT. Its protein is CASSLQLGLAGPKRDTQYF.

The rearrangement joins TRBV7-9 to TRBJ2-3, with TRBD2 matching over 8 bases. Germline V gene lookup returns CDR1 SEHNR and CDR2 FQNEAQ (reference sequence). The ends lost 5 bases at V and 10 bases at J; junction bases unmatched: 8. This CDR3 has 13 residues. CDR3 sequence: CASSPSGFDSQYF. Here the CDR3 DNA reads TGTGCCAGCAGCCCTAGCGGGTTCGATTCGCAGTATTTT.

The chain links TRBV3-1 to TRBJ1-3, with D maybe TRBD1 (5 bases). V shed 4 bases and J shed 4 bases, with 17 bases lying between them. Germline lookup yields CDR1 LGHDT and CDR2 YNNKEL (reference sequence). The CDR3 totals 16 residues. The CDR3 nucleotides read TGTGCCAGCAGCCTCGCCGGGACTCCTCTCGGAAACACCATATATTTT. Protein sequence: CASSLAGTPLGNTIYF.

The chain has TRBV15 and TRBJ1-1; the D is unclear. The germline V gene has CDR1 LNHNV and CDR2 YYDKDF (reference sequence). Trimming pared 5 bases from V and 6 bases from J, leaving 13 bases between. This CDR3 is 13 amino acids long. The CDR3 DNA reads as TGTGCCACCAGCGCGGATAGGGTCTCTGAAGCTTTCTTT. This codes for CATSADRVSEAFF.

The rearrangement uses TRBV6-5 and TRBJ2-1, with D perhaps matching TRBD2 (6 bases). The CDR3 contains 16 residues. Between the trimmed V and J ends, which lost 6 bases and 8 bases, there was a span of 23 bases. The germline V gene encodes CDR1 MNHEY and CDR2 SVGAGI. The CDR3: CASSHYETFSGHEQFF. The CDR3 DNA reads TGTGCCAGCAGCCACTACGAAACCTTTAGCGGACATGAGCAGTTCTTC.

This clonotype showed up many times. The V call is TRBV18, the J call TRBJ1-1; D is unresolved. Germline CDR1 reads KGHSH; CDR2 reads LQKENI. V lost 5 bases, J lost 6 bases, and 13 bases lay in between. The CDR3 sequence is 13 residues long. The CDR3 nucleotides are TGTGCCAGCTCAAGCAGTGATTGGGCTGAAGCTTTCTTT. Encoded protein: CASSSSDWAEAFF.

As concerns this clonotype: The junction departs from the called germline gene at one end, perhaps through a read error. The gene calls are TRBV5-1 and TRBJ1-3; D gene ambiguous. Germline values: CDR1 SGHRS, CDR2 YFSETQ. The CDR3 is made up of 16 amino acids. CDR3 region: CAGSLAFSSSGNTIYF. The CDR3 DNA sequence: TGCGCCGGCAGCTTGGCCTTCAGTAGCTCTGGAAACACCATATATTTT. The complete variable domain, with remaining parts taken from reference TRBV5-1 and TRBJ1-3, reads KAGVTQTPRYLIKTRGQQVTLSCSPISGHRSVSWYQQTPGQGLQFLFEYFSETQRNKGNFPGRFSGRQFSNSRSEMNVSTLELGDSALYLCAGSLAFSSSGNTIYFGEGSWLTVV.

This chain joins TRBV5-1 and TRBJ1-6; no reliable D call. V gave up 4 bases and J gave up 7 bases, with 18 bases separating them. In germline, CDR1 is SGHRS, CDR2 YFSETQ. The CDR3 extends over 16 amino acids. In DNA, the CDR3 is TGCGCCAGCAGCACAACCGGACGGACTCTGAATTCACCCCTCCACTTT. It translates to CASSTTGRTLNSPLHF.

This clonotype was seen at least ten times. This chain connects TRBV4-1 to TRBJ1-1; D is unclear. Germline values: CDR1 MGHRA, CDR2 YSYEKL. V was clipped by 3 bases and J by 4 bases, with 9 bases between them. This CDR3 spans 13 amino acids. The CDR3 is CASSQGSGTEAFF. In DNA form, the CDR3 reads TGCGCCAGCAGCCAGGGATCCGGCACTGAAGCTTTCTTT.

This clonotype was detected once. This chain links TRBV29-1 with TRBJ2-1, with D perhaps TRBD2 (6 bases). The CDR3 is 13 residues long. With 6 bases removed from V and 10 bases from J, the gap between germline ends came to 19 bases. Germline V CDR1 and CDR2: SQVTM, ANQGSEA. The CDR3 sequence: CSVDPSLAREQFF. DNA for the CDR3: TGCAGCGTCGACCCGTCACTAGCCCGAGAGCAGTTCTTC.

V is TRBV20-1 and J is TRBJ1-4; unclear D gene. This CDR3 contains 13 residues. Trimming removed 4 bases at V and 5 bases at J, with 11 bases between. Per the germline V gene, CDR1 is DFQATT and CDR2 is SNEGSKA (reference sequence). The CDR3 coding sequence is TGCAGTGCTACCCGGGAAGCCAATGAAAAACTGTTTTTT. Protein sequence: CSATREANEKLFF.

There are many counts of this clonotype. This rearrangement joins TRBV20-1 to TRBJ2-1; the match to TRBD2 covers 8 bases. V trimming: 5 bases; J trimming: 7 bases; junction bases outside the gene matches: 10. Germline-derived CDR1 and CDR2 are DFQATT and SNEGSKA (reference sequence). This CDR3 contains 14 residues. The CDR3 sequence is CSAPSGGAKNEQFF. The CDR3 bases are TGCAGTGCTCCGTCCGGGGGGGCCAAAAATGAGCAGTTCTTC.